This TCR beta chain was identified in a study of cytomegalovirus exposure and HLA in healthy donors. Study background: An analysis done earlier identified fewer than 140 million unique TCR beta sequences from about 179 million T cells.

With regard to this clone: Its antigen is as yet unknown.

Study observations and caveats: In a later analysis, a missense DCLRE1C variant was linked to TCR beta V- and J-gene trimming. Most CMV-associated TCR beta chains were later found to appear HLA-restricted. By HLA locus, TCR association rates varied in a later analysis, with DRB1 showing the most and HLA-C the fewest.

Amplification used 60 Vbeta primers and 13 Jbeta primers. The assay was immunoSEQ multiplex PCR, and TCRdb's table has in-frame clones only and misses some. Of about 95,000 clones listed, roughly 79% are singletons. V was pared by 7 bases and J by 0 bases, with 14 bases between. The CDR3 length is 15 residues. The V gene's germline CDR1 is SGHVS and CDR2 FNYEAQ. The sample consisted of PBMCs. The origin of this receptor is a woman aged 35 to 49 in good health and CMV-seronegative. The gene calls are TRBV7-6 and TRBJ2-3; D unclear. In DNA, the CDR3 is TGTGCCAGCACCGTTAGCATCCTCAGCACAGATACGCAGTATTTT. Translated: CASTVSILSTDTQYF.